This entry lists 28 T cell receptor beta chains sequenced from one sample in a study of cytomegalovirus exposure and HLA in healthy donors. PCR employed 60 Vbeta and 13 Jbeta primers. The assay was immunoSEQ multiplex PCR, and TCRdb's table has in-frame clones only and misses some. The top ten hold 1.5% to 2% of the sample, which has 150,000 to 200,000 clones, 76% seen once. Sequenced material: PBMCs. The receptors were gathered from a man aged 18 to 30 in good health and CMV-seronegative.

V is TRBV7-9 and J is TRBJ2-2; a weak D match, TRBD2 (6 bases). The CDR3 covers 15 residues. V shed 2 bases and J shed 2 bases, with 9 bases lying between them. Per the germline V gene, CDR1 is SEHNR and CDR2 is FQNEAQ (reference sequence). The DNA for the CDR3 is TGTGCCAGCAGCTTATGGGGGGTAAACACCGGGGAGCTGTTTTTT. Its protein product is CASSLWGVNTGELFF.

The CDR3 region has the DNA TGCAGCGTTGCTCTGTTTGCGGGTCCCAATGAGCAGTTCTTC. This codes for CSVALFAGPNEQFF. The rearrangement joins TRBV29-1 to TRBJ2-1; D perhaps matches TRBD2 (5 bases). V was pared by 4 bases and J by 6 bases, with 16 bases between. The germline V gene encodes CDR1 SQVTM and CDR2 ANQGSEA. There are 14 residues in the CDR3.

V and J are TRBV6-1 and TRBJ2-7; TRBD1 aligns across 8 bases. This CDR3 region has 15 residues. The ends lost 6 bases at V and 0 bases at J; junction bases unmatched: 7. The germline V gene encodes CDR1 MNHNS and CDR2 SASEGT. CDR3 sequence: CASREMTGASYEQYF. CDR3 nucleotide sequence: TGTGCCAGCAGGGAGATGACAGGGGCCTCCTACGAGCAGTACTTC.

About this clone: Distinct nucleotide sequences in the sample also encode this CDR3. V and J are TRBV29-1 and TRBJ1-1; no clear D gene. The CDR3 is 13 residues long. Trimming shortened V by 6 bases and J by 0 bases, and 11 bases separated the two germline ends. Per germline, CDR1 SQVTM and CDR2 ANQGSEA. Here the CDR3 reads CSVEGRLNTEAFF. CDR3 in DNA: TGCAGCGTGGAGGGAAGGCTGAACACTGAAGCTTTCTTT.

The V gene is TRBV2, the J gene TRBJ2-3, with a weak D call TRBD1 (5 bases). V lost 10 bases and J 0 bases, leaving 14 bases between the germline ends. Germline V gene data show CDR1 as SNHLY and CDR2 as FYNNEI. The CDR3 is 14 residues long. The CDR3, as DNA: TGTGCCATCGCGGACACGTTAAGCACAGATACGCAGTATTTT. As protein: CAIADTLSTDTQYF.

This rearrangement joins TRBV10-3 to TRBJ2-5; D uncertain. The V end was cut by 2 bases, the J end by 1 base, with 5 bases between. Germline V gene data show CDR1 as ENHRY and CDR2 as SYGVKD. The CDR3 is 13 amino acids. CDR3 region: CAISEAVQETQYF. CDR3 nucleotide sequence: TGTGCCATCAGTGAGGCAGTCCAAGAGACCCAGTACTTC.

The J gene is TRBJ1-5, the V gene TRBV19; D gene ambiguous. This CDR3 spans 13 amino acids. V lost 3 bases and J 5 bases, leaving 8 bases between the germline ends. CDR1 LNHDA and CDR2 SQIVND come from the germline V gene (reference sequence). The CDR3 loop is CASSIRSDQPQHF. The CDR3 bases are TGTGCCAGTAGTATCAGGTCCGATCAGCCCCAGCATTTT.

This chain connects TRBV4-1 to TRBJ1-2; 8 positions agree with TRBD1. Unmatched junction bases numbered 7, after V lost 0 bases and J lost 7 bases. CDR1 and CDR2 from the germline V gene are MGHRA and YSYEKL. This CDR3 has 15 amino acids. This CDR3 reads CASSQEVSGGSGYTF. DNA of the CDR3: TGCGCCAGCAGCCAAGAGGTGTCAGGGGGCAGTGGCTACACCTTC.

This chain links TRBV27 with TRBJ1-6, with 8 bases identical to TRBD1. The CDR3 has 16 residues. Germline V CDR1 and CDR2: MNHEY, SMNVEV (reference sequence). Germline trimming cut 5 bases from V and 11 bases from J; bases unmatched to any gene: 14. CDR3 bases: TGTGCCAGCAGTGGACGGACAGGGCTCTACGGTACACCCCTCCACTTT. This translates into CASSGRTGLYGTPLHF.

This rearrangement joins TRBV19 to TRBJ1-1; D gene uncertain. Germline V lookup: CDR1 LNHDA, CDR2 SQIVND (reference sequence). The V and J ends lost 5 bases and 4 bases respectively, with 14 bases between them. CDR3 length equals 14 residues. The CDR3 region has the DNA TGTGCCAGTAGTTTGGCGGGGTTTACCACTGAAGCTTTCTTT. Protein sequence: CASSLAGFTTEAFF.

J is TRBJ1-1 and V is TRBV7-3; 7 bases fit TRBD1. Looked up from germline, CDR1 is SGHTA and CDR2 is FQGTGA. V dropped 2 bases and J dropped 4; count of bases not matched to a gene: 4. The CDR3 has 14 residues. The CDR3 region has the DNA TGTGCCAGCAGCTTACAGGGGGTTAGCACTGAAGCTTTCTTT. It is translated as CASSLQGVSTEAFF.

The chain recombines TRBV19 with TRBJ2-6; 8 bases align to TRBD2. The CDR3 totals 18 residues. With V trimmed by 9 bases and J by 0 bases, 13 bases remained unmatched. Germline lookup yields CDR1 LNHDA and CDR2 SQIVND (reference sequence). As DNA, the CDR3 is TGTGCCAGCTCGGGCCCACTAGCGGAACACTCTGGGGCCAACGTCCTGACTTTC. Protein: CASSGPLAEHSGANVLTF.

With respect to this clone: The junction shows a germline mismatch at one end, possibly a read error. The chain uses TRBV5-1 and TRBJ1-6, with D unresolved. CDR1 is SGHRS and CDR2 is YFSETQ in the germline V gene. The CDR3 extends over 14 amino acids. The CDR3 nucleotides are TGTGCCAGCAGCTTCGTTCAGGCCAATTCACCCCTCCACTTT. This encodes CASSFVQANSPLHF. The full variable domain, completed using reference TRBV5-1 and TRBJ1-6, is KAGVTQTPRYLIKTRGQQVTLSCSPISGHRSVSWYQQTPGQGLQFLFEYFSETQRNKGNFPGRFSGRQFSNSRSEMNVSTLELGDSALYLCASSFVQANSPLHFGNGTRLTVT.

V usage is TRBV13 and J usage is TRBJ2-7; possible D gene TRBD1, 6 bases. Between the trimmed V and J ends, which lost 0 bases and 2 bases, there was a span of 14 bases. CDR3 length: 16 amino acids. CDR1 and CDR2 (germline): PRHDT, FYEKMQ (reference sequence). The CDR3 sequence is CASSLGPGVGAYEQYF. CDR3 nucleotides: TGTGCCAGCAGCTTAGGCCCAGGGGTCGGCGCCTACGAGCAGTACTTC.

This sequence joins TRBV9 and TRBJ2-3, with a tentative D call TRBD2 (6 bases). The CDR3 loop spans 14 amino acids. In germline, CDR1 is SGDLS, CDR2 YYNGEE. V was shortened by 4 bases and J by 1 base, with 10 bases between the two germline ends. In nucleotides, the CDR3 is TGTGCCAGCAGCCCGTGGGGGGGCACAGATACGCAGTATTTT. Its protein product is CASSPWGGTDTQYF.

The gene calls are TRBV6-1 and TRBJ1-5, with 7 bases fitting TRBD1. Germline V CDR1 and CDR2: MNHNS, SASEGT. V was clipped by 6 bases and J by 7 bases; unmatched bases: 12. There are 15 residues in the CDR3. This CDR3 is CASRMDRKGEQPQHF. As DNA, the CDR3 is TGTGCCAGCAGGATGGACAGGAAAGGAGAGCAGCCCCAGCATTTT.

With regard to this clone: Other nucleotide sequences from this sample produce the same CDR3. The chain carries TRBV28 and TRBJ2-7; D remains unclear. Germline V gene data show CDR1 as MDHEN and CDR2 as SYDVKM. The CDR3 has 13 residues. V lost 4 bases to trimming and J lost 0 bases, with 7 bases between them. The CDR3 nucleotides read TGTGCCAGCAGTTCCCCTAGCTCCTACGAGCAGTACTTC. It yields the protein CASSSPSSYEQYF.

This chain joins TRBV18 and TRBJ2-1; possibly TRBD1 for D (6 bases). This CDR3 comprises 16 residues. CDR1 is KGHSH, CDR2 LQKENI, per germline. Trimming shortened V by 1 base and J by 0 bases, and 10 bases separated the two germline ends. The CDR3 sequence is CASSPRGGISYNEQFF. The DNA for the CDR3 is TGTGCCAGCTCACCACGTGGGGGCATCTCCTACAATGAGCAGTTCTTC.

Only a few counts were recorded for this clone. The rearrangement links TRBV6-4 to TRBJ1-1; perhaps TRBD1 as D (6 bases). The germline V gene has CDR1 MRHNA and CDR2 SNTAGT. Trimming took 0 bases from V and 10 from J, leaving 12 bases between them. The CDR3 length is 13 residues. The CDR3 loop is CASSDSRGGRAFF. CDR3 sequence (DNA): TGTGCCAGCAGTGACTCGAGGGGGGGTCGAGCTTTCTTT.

The chain recombines TRBV5-1 with TRBJ2-3; a weak D match, TRBD2 (5 bases). CDR1 is SGHRS and CDR2 is YFSETQ in the germline V gene. The CDR3 totals 16 residues. V was pared by 3 bases and J by 0 bases, with 14 bases between. The CDR3 sequence is CASSSRTSASTDTQYF. CDR3 coding DNA: TGCGCCAGCAGCTCGCGGACTTCTGCTAGCACAGATACGCAGTATTTT.

CDR3 in amino acids: CASSQDRVETQYF. CDR3 bases: TGTGCCAGCAGCCAGGACAGGGTTGAGACCCAGTACTTC. The chain uses TRBV5-4 and TRBJ2-5; 8 bases fit TRBD1. CDR1 is SGHNT, CDR2 YYREEE, per germline (reference sequence). This CDR3 comprises 13 residues. Trimming removed 4 bases from V and 5 bases from J; junction bases left unmatched: 4.

The chain links TRBV7-9 to TRBJ1-4, with D unclear. The V gene's germline CDR1 is SEHNR and CDR2 FQNEAQ (reference sequence). Trimming pared 1 base from V and 2 bases from J, leaving 8 bases between. This CDR3 is 15 amino acids long. The CDR3 DNA follows: TGTGCCAGCAGCTTAGTGAGCGGGACTAATGAAAAACTGTTTTTT. This gives the protein CASSLVSGTNEKLFF.

The genes are TRBV5-4 and TRBJ2-1; tentatively, D is TRBD1 (5 bases). Trimming stripped 4 bases from V and 5 bases from J, with 16 bases between. CDR1 and CDR2 from the germline V gene are SGHNT and YYREEE (reference sequence). The CDR3 loop spans 15 amino acids. The CDR3 DNA follows: TGTGCCAGCAGCATGGGGCAGGCTAACAACAATGAGCAGTTCTTC. Protein: CASSMGQANNNEQFF.

Only a few counts were recorded for this clone. This chain joins TRBV4-2 and TRBJ1-6, with no clear D. The V and J ends lost 1 base and 8 bases respectively, with 9 bases between them. This CDR3 spans 14 amino acids. Germline CDR1 reads LGHNA; CDR2 reads YNFKEQ. The CDR3 reads CASSQAPPDSPLHF. The DNA of the CDR3 is TGTGCCAGCAGCCAAGCCCCTCCCGATTCACCCCTCCACTTT.

The chain recombines TRBV10-3 with TRBJ2-5; 7 bases map to TRBD1. Germline V lookup: CDR1 ENHRY, CDR2 SYGVKD. V shed 8 bases and J 2 bases; nucleotides not matched to a gene: 5. The CDR3 extends over 13 amino acids. The CDR3: CAISGQSQETQYF. The CDR3 DNA follows: TGTGCCATCTCGGGACAGTCACAAGAGACCCAGTACTTC.

V and J are TRBV30 and TRBJ1-1; 8 bases line up with TRBD1. The CDR3 runs to 15 residues. Germline CDR1 and CDR2: GTSNPN and SVGIG (reference sequence). The ends lost 1 base at V and 8 bases at J; junction bases unmatched: 12. Here the CDR3 reads CAWSATLRGRSEAFF. As DNA, the CDR3 is TGTGCCTGGAGTGCGACCCTCAGGGGGCGTTCGGAAGCTTTCTTT.

The chain has TRBV10-3 and TRBJ1-2, with D possibly TRBD1 on 6 matching bases. The germline CDR1 and CDR2 sequences are ENHRY and SYGVKD. V gave up 3 bases and J gave up 5 bases, with 13 bases separating them. The CDR3 is made up of 14 amino acids. Here the CDR3 DNA reads TGTGCCATCAGTGACGTCAGGGGAATATATGGCTACACCTTC. Its translation is CAISDVRGIYGYTF.

V and J are TRBV9 and TRBJ2-1; unclear D gene. V was trimmed by 4 bases and J by 9 bases, leaving 11 bases between them. CDR1 and CDR2 (germline): SGDLS, YYNGEE. This CDR3 spans 12 amino acids. CDR3 coding DNA: TGTGCCAGCAGCCCCGCTAATCTTGAGCAGTTCTTC. It codes for CASSPANLEQFF.